The rows below give T cell receptor beta chains drawn from one sample of a study of T cell responses to AZD1222 COVID-19 vaccine. The assay was immunoSEQ multiplex PCR, and TCRdb's table has in-frame clones only and misses some. The sample holds roughly 130,000 clones, 94% seen once. The sequencing used peripheral blood, collected on day 0 of AZD1222 vaccination. The source of these receptors is an adult in good health. The CDR3 runs from the conserved cysteine through the conserved F or W. D genes are given only for firm matches. Clone size is not always given. Where it is, it says once, few, many or a class for expanded clones.

j_call | d_call | clone_size | v_call | cdr3_nt | cdr3_aa
TRBJ1-6 | - | - | TRBV6-2/TRBV6-3 | TGTGCCAGCAGTACCCGGGGAGGCAGGGGATCACCCCTCCACTTT | CASSTRGGRGSPLHF
TRBJ2-7 | - | once | TRBV6-5 | TGTGCCAGCAAGGGCGGATTCTCCTACGAGCAGTACTTC | CASKGGFSYEQYF
TRBJ1-2 | TRBD1 | - | TRBV15 | TGTGCCACCAGCAGAGAGACAGGGGCTTATGGCTACACCTTC | CATSRETGAYGYTF
TRBJ1-5 | TRBD1 | - | TRBV2 | TGTGCCAGCAGACAGGGGGGTGTCAATCAGCCCCAGCATTTT | CASRQGGVNQPQHF
TRBJ1-3 | - | - | TRBV7-9 | TGTGCCAGCAGCTTTTCAGAGCATGGAAACACCATATATTTT | CASSFSEHGNTIYF
TRBJ2-7 | - | - | TRBV5-4 | TGTGCCAGCAGCTTGGGAGTAGACTTTGGAGTCTACGAGCAGTACTTC | CASSLGVDFGVYEQYF
TRBJ2-3 | - | - | TRBV10-3 | TGTGCCATCAGTGAGGGGAAAAGCACAGATACGCAGTATTTT | CAISEGKSTDTQYF
TRBJ2-7 | - | - | TRBV18 | TGTGCCAGCTCCCCACCTGGCAGGGGGGGCTACGAGCAGTACTTC | CASSPPGRGGYEQYF
TRBJ1-5 | TRBD1 | once | TRBV28 | TGTGCCAGCATTGGACAGGGTGGTAGGAGCAATCAGCCCCAGCATTTT | CASIGQGGRSNQPQHF
TRBJ1-1 | - | - | TRBV28 | TGTGCCAGCAGTTTATGGGACAGCTTGAACACTGAAGCTTTCTTT | CASSLWDSLNTEAFF
TRBJ1-2 | - | - | TRBV5-8 | TGTGCCAGCAGCTTTAACTTTGGGGGCCATGGCTACACCTTC | CASSFNFGGHGYTF
TRBJ2-5 | TRBD1 | once | TRBV3-1/TRBV3-2 | TGTGCCTCTGTGGGGCAGGGGGCAGAGACCCAGTACTTC | CASVGQGAETQYF
TRBJ2-2 | - | - | TRBV12-2 | TGTGCAAGTCGCTTACGCCGGGACAGGGTTGTCACCGGGGAGCTGTTTTTT | CASRLRRDRVVTGELFF
TRBJ2-1 | TRBD2 | - | TRBV4-3 | TGCGCCAGCAGCCAAGATGGGGGGGTATTAACCTACAATGAGCAGTTCTTC | CASSQDGGVLTYNEQFF
TRBJ2-3 | TRBD2 | - | TRBV24-1 | TGTGCCACCCGGGCGGGAGGGGGGGCAGATACGCAGTATTTT | CATRAGGGADTQYF
TRBJ2-2 | - | - | TRBV4-1 | TGCGCCAGCAGCCAGTTACAGGGTTTTGGCGGGGAGCTGTTTTTT | CASSQLQGFGGELFF
TRBJ1-2 | TRBD1 | once | TRBV6-5 | TGTGCCAGCAGTCGACAGGGGCTCCACACCTTC | CASSRQGLHTF
TRBJ2-3 | - | - | TRBV7-8 | TGTGCCAGCAGCTCCCCGGGTGGGGGTGGGACAGATACGCAGTATTTT | CASSSPGGGGTDTQYF
TRBJ1-2 | TRBD1 | - | TRBV6-5 | TGTGCCAGCAGTTACAGGGACAGGGGCCATGGCTACACCTTC | CASSYRDRGHGYTF
TRBJ1-2 | TRBD1 | - | TRBV27 | TGTGCCAGCAGTTTAATCGGGACAGGGTACGATGGCTACACCTTC | CASSLIGTGYDGYTF
TRBJ1-5 | - | - | TRBV27 | TGTGCCAGCAGGGGCCTCGGTGCGGGCAATCAGCCCCAGCATTTT | CASRGLGAGNQPQHF
TRBJ2-1 | - | - | TRBV7-9 | TGTGCCAGCAGCTTAGCCCCCCCGGGCAATGAGCAGTTCTTC | CASSLAPPGNEQFF
TRBJ1-6 | - | once | TRBV7-2 | TGTGCCAGCAGCTTATCGGGCTGGGCTTCGAATTCACCCCTCCACTTT | CASSLSGWASNSPLHF
TRBJ1-3 | - | - | TRBV3-1/TRBV3-2 | TGTGCCAGCAGCAACAAAAACTCTGGAAACACCATATATTTT | CASSNKNSGNTIYF
TRBJ2-2 | - | - | TRBV6-4 | TGTGCCAGCAGTGACCGACCAGGCACCGGGGAGCTGTTTTTT | CASSDRPGTGELFF
TRBJ1-6 | - | once | TRBV4-1 | TGCGCCAGCAGCCAAGAAACGGCAAGTAATTCACCCCTCCACTTT | CASSQETASNSPLHF
TRBJ1-1 | TRBD1 | - | TRBV5-4 | TGTGCCAGCAGCTTACAGGGGGTGAACACTGAAGCTTTCTTT | CASSLQGVNTEAFF
TRBJ1-6 | - | - | TRBV6-5 | TGTGCCAGCAGTTACGGGTCCGGGGGGTATAATTCACCCCTCCACTTT | CASSYGSGGYNSPLHF
TRBJ2-3 | - | - | TRBV25-1 | TGTGCCAGCAGTGAAGGGCAGGGTGCCACAGATACGCAGTATTTT | CASSEGQGATDTQYF
TRBJ2-2 | - | - | TRBV5-4 | TGTGCCAGCACCAGAGCAGGGCCCAACACCGGGGAGCTGTTTTTT | CASTRAGPNTGELFF
TRBJ1-2 | TRBD1 | - | TRBV11-2 | TGTGCCAGCAGACCTCGGACAGGGCCCATAACTAACTATGGCTACACCTTC | CASRPRTGPITNYGYTF
TRBJ1-1 | - | once | TRBV28 | TGTGCCAGCAGTGAGCGGGACCTGAATGAAGCTTTCTTT | CASSERDLNEAFF
TRBJ1-1 | - | - | TRBV5-5 | TGTGCCAGCAGCTTGGGCGGTAGTAACACTGAAGCTTTCTTT | CASSLGGSNTEAFF
TRBJ2-1 | - | few | TRBV27 | TGTGCCAGCAGTTTATCGCCTCCCCATGAGCAGTTCTTC | CASSLSPPHEQFF
TRBJ2-1 | - | - | TRBV24-1 | TGTGCCACCTGTTGGAAGTCTAGCAATGAGCAGTTCTTC | CATCWKSSNEQFF
TRBJ2-5 | - | - | TRBV23-1 | TGCGCCAGCAGTCAATCGATGGGGAGTTCCAAGTCACAAGAGACCCAGTACTTC | CASSQSMGSSKSQETQYF
TRBJ1-2 | - | - | TRBV28 | TGTGCCAGCGGTAGGGAAGATAGCTATGGCTACACCTTC | CASGREDSYGYTF
TRBJ1-5 | TRBD1 | - | TRBV27 | TGTGCCAGCAGCCCCGGACAGGGAGCCAATCAGCCCCAGCATTTT | CASSPGQGANQPQHF
TRBJ2-7 | - | - | TRBV4-1 | TGCGCCAGCAGCCAAGATCCCGGACGCCCGCACGCCTACGAGCAGTACTTC | CASSQDPGRPHAYEQYF
TRBJ1-2 | - | - | TRBV28 | TGTGCCAGCAGTTCGGGACATCGAGTAGGCTATGGCTACACCTTC | CASSSGHRVGYGYTF
TRBJ1-1 | TRBD1 | few | TRBV30 | TGTGCCTGGTATAAAGGACAGGCCGAAGCTTTCTTT | CAWYKGQAEAFF
TRBJ2-2 | - | - | TRBV27 | TGTGCCAGCAGCGTTGGGACCACCGGGGAGCTGTTTTTT | CASSVGTTGELFF
TRBJ2-3 | TRBD2 | - | TRBV7-9 | TGTGCCAGCTCAAAGCGGGGATACACAGATACGCAGTATTTT | CASSKRGYTDTQYF
TRBJ2-3 | TRBD2 | few | TRBV20-1 | TGCAGTGCTAGTAACCTAGCGGGAGTTAAGGGAGATACGCAGTATTTT | CSASNLAGVKGDTQYF
TRBJ2-5 | - | - | TRBV18 | TGTGCCAGCTCACCAGCGGCTAGCCGTCCCGAGACCCAGTACTTC | CASSPAASRPETQYF
TRBJ2-1 | - | - | TRBV7-9 | TGTGCCAGCAGCTTAGAGGGGGGGTACAATGAGCAGTTCTTC | CASSLEGGYNEQFF
TRBJ2-3 | - | - | TRBV9 | TGTGCCAGCAGCGCGGGGCCCCGTGATACGCAGTATTTT | CASSAGPRDTQYF
TRBJ2-1 | TRBD1 | - | TRBV9 | TGTGCCAGCAGCTATCACCTGAACCGGGACAGGGAGGATGAGCAGTTCTTC | CASSYHLNRDREDEQFF
TRBJ1-1 | - | - | TRBV18 | TGTGCCAGCTCAGACGTGTCGAACACTGAAGCTTTCTTT | CASSDVSNTEAFF
TRBJ2-1 | TRBD2 | - | TRBV6-5 | TGTGCCAGCAGTTGGCAGACTAGCGGGCCAGATGAGCAGTTCTTC | CASSWQTSGPDEQFF
TRBJ1-5 | - | - | TRBV23-1 | TGCGCCAGCCCCCAAATCCGGGAGGGGGGAAGTCAGCCCCAGCATTTT | CASPQIREGGSQPQHF
TRBJ2-1 | TRBD2 | - | TRBV30 | TGTGCCTGCTTGCCTAGCGGGAGGGCGGGCAATGAGCAGTTCTTC | CACLPSGRAGNEQFF
TRBJ1-4 | TRBD1 | - | TRBV2 | TGTGCCAGCCAGGGGGGGCCAGGTGAAAAACTGTTTTTT | CASQGGPGEKLFF
TRBJ2-1 | - | - | TRBV25-1 | TGTGCCAGCAGTGACAGGAACAATGAGCAGTTCTTC | CASSDRNNEQFF
TRBJ2-2 | - | - | TRBV30 | TGTGCCTGGAGCCTAACCCTCACCGGGGAGCTGTTTTTT | CAWSLTLTGELFF